The 29 T cell receptor beta chains reported below all come from one sample, sequenced in a study of T cells after yellow fever vaccination. TCRdb reprocessed the 5' RACE reads with MiXCR, giving one entry per CDR3 protein. The sample has about 580,000 distinct CDR3 sequences, about a sixth seen once. Here the sequenced sample was PBMCs, taken 5 days after the first yellow fever vaccination. These receptors were obtained from a man between 18 and 35 years old who received the YFV17D yellow fever vaccine.

V is TRBV7-6 and J is TRBJ2-2, with 8 bases aligning to TRBD2. The length of the CDR3 is 16 residues. Germline V gene data show CDR1 as SGHVS and CDR2 as FNYEAQ. J gave up 2 bases and V 3 bases, and 5 bases lay outside the gene matches. The chain's CDR3 is CASSFRGGSNTGELFF. In DNA, the CDR3 is TGTGCCAGCAGCTTTCGGGGGGGCAGCAACACCGGGGAGCTGTTTTTT.

Here the CDR3 DNA reads TGTGCCAGCAGTTGGGACAGGGGGCCAAAACTGTTTTTT. As protein: CASSWDRGPKLFF. The rearrangement links TRBV12-3 or TRBV12-4 to TRBJ1-4; 12 bases agree with TRBD1. V was clipped by 4 bases and J by 10 bases; unmatched bases: 1. CDR3 length: 13 amino acids.

The genes are TRBV7-6 and TRBJ1-6; no reliable D call. The CDR3 runs 14 residues. V was clipped by 5 bases and J by 5 bases, with 10 bases between them. Germline CDR1 and CDR2: SGHVS and FNYEAQ. This chain's CDR3 is CASSPRVNNSPLHF. The CDR3 DNA sequence: TGTGCCAGCAGCCCAAGGGTGAATAATTCACCCCTCCACTTT.

The V call is TRBV6-1, the J call TRBJ1-2, with 7 bases that match TRBD1. V shed 6 bases, J shed 2 bases, and the junction held 6 bases outside the gene matches. Germline loops: CDR1 MNHNS, CDR2 SASEGT. The CDR3 sequence is 14 residues long. CDR3 loop: CASRTETGNYGYTF. Written as DNA, the CDR3 is TGTGCCAGCAGGACAGAGACAGGGAACTATGGCTACACCTTC.

This clonotype appeared a few times. This chain joins TRBV29-1 and TRBJ1-1; 8 bases line up with TRBD1. Germline CDR1 is SQVTM and CDR2 is ANQGSEA. This CDR3 is 14 amino acids long. V was clipped by 6 bases and J by 1 base; unmatched bases: 7. The CDR3 DNA follows: TGCAGCGTCCCAGGGGGCGCGGGGAACACTGAAGCTTTCTTT. Protein sequence: CSVPGGAGNTEAFF.

This clonotype came up a few times. The chain is built from TRBV6-5 and TRBJ1-2, with D hard to call. Germline lookup yields CDR1 MNHEY and CDR2 SVGAGI. The V end lost 3 bases, the J end lost 7 bases, and 21 bases lay between the germline ends. This CDR3 has 16 amino acids. CDR3 sequence (DNA): TGTGCCAGCAGTTATGTATCTCCCAGGACCACCTTTGGCTACACCTTC. Encoded protein: CASSYVSPRTTFGYTF.

This clonotype was seen more than once but under ten times. This rearrangement joins TRBV28 to TRBJ1-2; no clear D. Germline CDR1 reads MDHEN; CDR2 reads SYDVKM. This CDR3 is 13 amino acids long. The V end lost 3 bases, the J end lost 4 bases, and 9 bases lay between the germline ends. This chain's CDR3 is CASSLLRTYGYTF. The CDR3 DNA reads as TGTGCCAGCAGTTTGCTCAGGACCTATGGCTACACCTTC.

This chain uses TRBV20-1 with TRBJ2-7; the D gene is possibly TRBD1 (6 bases). V was shortened by 5 bases and J by 0 bases, with 14 bases between the two germline ends. Per the germline V gene, CDR1 is DFQATT and CDR2 is SNEGSKA (reference sequence). The CDR3 contains 14 residues. This chain's CDR3 is CSAQGWQSSYEQYF. The DNA of the CDR3 is TGCAGTGCTCAGGGGTGGCAGTCCTCCTACGAGCAGTACTTC.

The rearrangement links TRBV6-2 or TRBV6-3 to TRBJ1-6; TRBD1 matches 8 bases. CDR1 MNHEY and CDR2 SVGEGT come from the germline V gene. V lost 2 bases and J lost 7; bases outside the gene matches: 4. CDR3 length: 15 amino acids. CDR3 nucleotides: TGTGCCAGCAGTTACCTGGGACAGGCAAATTCACCCCTCCACTTT. Translation: CASSYLGQANSPLHF.

The CDR3 loop reads CASSDLWRIQETQYF. The CDR3 DNA reads as TGCGCCAGCAGTGACCTTTGGCGGATCCAAGAGACCCAGTACTTC. J is TRBJ2-5 and V is TRBV10-2, with D uncertain. Germline CDR1 WSHSY, CDR2 SAAADI. Trimming took 3 bases from V and 1 from J, leaving 12 bases between them. This CDR3 is 15 amino acids long.

This sequence joins TRBV4-3 and TRBJ1-4; D call uncertain. Germline loops: CDR1 LGHNA, CDR2 YSLEER. Trimming removed 0 bases at V and 6 bases at J, with 11 bases between. This CDR3 comprises 15 residues. The CDR3 sequence is CASSQDKGGDEKLFF. CDR3 nucleotide sequence: TGCGCCAGCAGCCAAGATAAGGGAGGAGATGAAAAACTGTTTTTT.

The chain joins TRBV6-2 or TRBV6-3 to TRBJ1-1; D is uncertain. The CDR3 is made up of 17 amino acids. V dropped 6 bases and J dropped 3 bases, with 23 bases sitting between them. Looked up from germline, CDR1 is MNHEY and CDR2 is SVGEGT. This chain's CDR3 is CASSHRAKTPAYTEAFF. In nucleotides, the CDR3 is TGTGCCAGCAGCCACCGGGCCAAGACCCCCGCTTACACTGAAGCTTTCTTT.

J is TRBJ1-2 and V is TRBV7-2, with 9 bases fitting TRBD1. Per the germline V gene, CDR1 is SGHTA and CDR2 is FQGNSA. V lost 3 bases and J lost 4; bases outside the gene matches: 3. This CDR3 region has 14 residues. This chain's CDR3 is CASSFTGGIYGYTF. In DNA form, the CDR3 reads TGTGCCAGCAGCTTCACAGGGGGCATCTATGGCTACACCTTC.

A few counts support this clonotype. The rearrangement joins TRBV12-3 or TRBV12-4 to TRBJ1-5; tentative D call: TRBD1 (5 bases). This CDR3 is built from 14 residues. V lost 2 bases, J lost 4 bases, and 9 bases lay in between. CDR3 in DNA: TGTGCCAGCAGTTTATCATCAGGGAATCAGCCCCAGCATTTT. Translating it yields CASSLSSGNQPQHF.

This clonotype was detected ten times or more. One junction end disagrees with the germline gene, perhaps due to a read error. The rearrangement links TRBV7-2 to TRBJ2-3, with unresolved D. CDR1 and CDR2 from the germline V gene are SGHTA and FQGNSA. There are 13 residues in the CDR3. The CDR3, as DNA: TGCGCCAGCAGCTTGGTGGGCCCAGATACGCAGTATTTT. Protein product: CASSLVGPDTQYF.

As DNA, the CDR3 is TGCGCCAGCAGAGCGGGACAGGGCTACGAGCAGTACTTC. Protein sequence: CASRAGQGYEQYF. The chain joins TRBV5-1 to TRBJ2-7; 9 bases map to TRBD1. V lost 5 bases and J lost 3; bases outside the gene matches: 3. The germline V gene has CDR1 SGHRS and CDR2 YFSETQ. This CDR3 contains 13 residues.

The chain employs TRBV6-2 or TRBV6-3 and TRBJ1-1; tentative D call: TRBD1 (5 bases). V shed 2 bases and J shed 1 base, with 14 bases lying between them. Per germline, CDR1 MNHEY and CDR2 SVGEGT. The CDR3 totals 16 residues. CDR3 nucleotides: TGTGCCAGCAGTTACCCCGGGACGGGAAAGAACACTGAAGCTTTCTTT. Residues: CASSYPGTGKNTEAFF.

Only a few counts were recorded for this clonotype. J is TRBJ2-5 and V is TRBV27; 12 positions agree with TRBD1. CDR1 MNHEY and CDR2 SMNVEV come from the germline V gene (reference sequence). The ends lost 10 bases at V and 5 bases at J; junction bases unmatched: 11. CDR3 length: 15 amino acids. The CDR3 DNA reads as TGTGCCACGGGGTCGGGACAGGGGGCACGGGAGACCCAGTACTTC. It translates to CATGSGQGARETQYF.

This clonotype was observed a few times. The chain is built from TRBV12-3 or TRBV12-4 and TRBJ2-3; 13 positions agree with TRBD2. Germline trimming cut 6 bases from V and 0 bases from J; bases unmatched to any gene: 6. This CDR3 region has 17 residues. CDR3 coding DNA: TGTGCCAGCAGCTGGACTAGCGGGGGAGTTAGCACAGATACGCAGTATTTT. This encodes CASSWTSGGVSTDTQYF.

This clonotype was found a few times. V usage is TRBV12-3 or TRBV12-4 and J usage is TRBJ2-4; tentative D call: TRBD2 (6 bases). CDR3 length: 15 amino acids. Deletions cut 7 bases from V and 0 bases from J, with 13 bases between. The CDR3 reads CASTPSETAKNIQYF. CDR3 nucleotide sequence: TGTGCCAGCACGCCTAGCGAGACAGCCAAAAACATTCAGTACTTC.

V is TRBV10-1 and J is TRBJ1-1, with a tentative D call TRBD1 (6 bases). The length of the CDR3 is 13 residues. Trimming took 11 bases from V and 6 from J, leaving 19 bases between them. Germline CDR1 and CDR2: WNHNN and SYGVQD (reference sequence). CDR3 DNA: TGCGCCTCCTCTACACAGGGTTACGCTGAAGCTTTCTTT. Protein: CASSTQGYAEAFF.

The sample holds a few counts of this clonotype. This chain connects TRBV3-1 to TRBJ1-5, with TRBD1 matching over 8 bases. CDR1 is LGHDT, CDR2 YNNKEL, per germline (reference sequence). The V segment lost 0 bases and the J segment 6 bases; nucleotides outside the gene matches: 10. CDR3 length: 17 amino acids. CDR3 residues: CASSQDRTGGGGQPQHF. The CDR3 coding sequence is TGTGCCAGCAGCCAAGATCGCACAGGGGGAGGAGGTCAGCCCCAGCATTTT.

This clonotype was observed a handful of times. The chain has TRBV20-1 and TRBJ2-3, with D tentatively TRBD2 (7 bases). The ends were cut back, 6 bases at V and 0 bases at J, with 16 bases in the middle. The CDR3 is made up of 15 amino acids. The germline CDR1 and CDR2 sequences are DFQATT and SNEGSKA (reference sequence). The CDR3 DNA reads as TGCAGTGCAGACGCGGGGGCCTCTAGCACAGATACGCAGTATTTT. Protein product: CSADAGASSTDTQYF.

The chain employs TRBV5-4 and TRBJ2-3; a weak D match, TRBD1 (6 bases). This CDR3 region has 14 residues. Germline values: CDR1 SGHNT, CDR2 YYREEE (reference sequence). The V gene lost 1 base and the J gene lost 5 bases, with 11 bases spanning the gap. This CDR3 reads CASSLTGWGDTQYF. CDR3 nucleotides: TGTGCCAGCAGCTTGACAGGGTGGGGAGATACGCAGTATTTT.

The CDR3 region is CASILYRGRVPQETQYF. The CDR3 DNA reads as TGTGCCAGCATCCTATATAGGGGTAGGGTCCCTCAAGAGACCCAGTACTTC. This sequence joins TRBV7-8 and TRBJ2-5; the D gene is possibly TRBD1 (5 bases). CDR3 length: 17 amino acids. Trimming shortened V by 7 bases and J by 2 bases, and 23 bases separated the two germline ends. Germline CDR1 reads SGHVS; CDR2 reads FQNEAQ.

The rearrangement uses TRBV5-1 and TRBJ2-3, with unresolved D. CDR1 and CDR2 from the germline V gene are SGHRS and YFSETQ. The CDR3 runs to 14 residues. Trimming shortened V by 3 bases and J by 5 bases, and 13 bases separated the two germline ends. CDR3 region: CASSSRIGVDTQYF. The CDR3 region has the DNA TGCGCCAGCAGCTCTCGAATTGGGGTAGATACGCAGTATTTT.

The chain is built from TRBV7-2 and TRBJ2-7; 7 nucleotides match TRBD2. CDR3 length: 14 amino acids. Looked up from germline, CDR1 is SGHTA and CDR2 is FQGNSA. Germline trimming cut 3 bases from V and 4 bases from J; bases unmatched to any gene: 6. CDR3 protein: CASSLGGLQYEQYF. The CDR3 DNA sequence: TGTGCCAGCAGCTTGGGGGGGTTACAATACGAGCAGTACTTC.

V is TRBV19 and J is TRBJ2-3; 11 bases agree with TRBD2. CDR1 and CDR2 (germline): LNHDA, SQIVND (reference sequence). CDR3 length: 17 amino acids. V dropped 4 bases and J dropped 3; count of bases not matched to a gene: 9. The CDR3 DNA reads TGTGCCAGTAGTAGACTAGCGGGGTCCCGGGGGACAGATACGCAGTATTTT. Its protein product is CASSRLAGSRGTDTQYF.

The chain couples TRBV14 to TRBJ2-7; TRBD1 aligns across 9 bases. The CDR3 runs to 15 residues. Trimming removed 0 bases from V and 3 bases from J; junction bases left unmatched: 3. Germline CDR1 and CDR2: SGHDN and FVKESK. CDR3 residues: CASSQEGQGLYEQYF. Here the CDR3 DNA reads TGTGCCAGCAGCCAAGAGGGACAGGGACTCTACGAGCAGTACTTC.